The T cell receptor beta chain described here comes from a study of blood T cell repertoires in COVID-19. Study overall: Whether acute or convalescent, the COVID-19 samples came from the United States, Italy and Spain. T cells, B-cell-depleted T cells, or PBMCs provided the cDNA or gDNA that served as material.

In the authors' workflow: Amplification from reference gene primers served as the basis for estimated nucleated cell counts. The data were produced by immunoSEQ multiplex PCR, yet TCRdb's version contains in-frame clones alone and is incomplete. V and J calls and clone size are copied from that table; D and trimming were computed from the DNA. The table has 200,000 to 250,000 clones, around 89% seen once. The germline gives CDR1 KGHSH, CDR2 LQKENI. This CDR3 has 16 residues. V was shortened by 1 base and J by 5 bases, with 14 bases between the two germline ends. This chain links TRBV18 with TRBJ2-2, with no clear D. Sequenced material: peripheral blood. The receptor's source is a woman in her 30s with COVID-19, enrolled during active disease. The CDR3 here is CASSPLPLDLTGELFF. In DNA form, the CDR3 reads TGTGCCAGCTCACCACTCCCCCTAGATTTAACCGGGGAGCTGTTTTTT. Together with reference TRBV18 and TRBJ2-2, the CDR3 gives the full variable domain: NAGVMQNPRHLVRRRGQEARLRCSPMKGHSHVYWYRQLPEEGLKFMVYLQKENIIDESGMPKERFSAEFPKEGPSILRIQQVVRGDSAAYFCASSPLPLDLTGELFFGEGSRLTVL.